What follows describes a single TCR beta chain. The antigen remains undetermined. This entry belongs to a study of vaccination effects on CD4 cells after COVID-19. Background on the study: Each person got two doses of an mRNA SARS-CoV-2 vaccine, BNT162b2 or mRNA-1273.

The method was immunoSEQ multiplex PCR; TCRdb's version includes in-frame clones alone and lacks a portion of them. Seen here are some 31,000 clones, roughly 72% observed once, and the top ten hold under 30%. Before sequencing took place, the ViraFEST assay used viral peptide pools to expand antigen-specific CD4+ T cells. Upon completion of roughly ten days in culture, CD4+ T cells were isolated. Vaccinees lacked prior SARS-CoV-2 infection and tested negative for nucleocapsid antibodies. V dropped 5 bases and J dropped 0; count of bases not matched to a gene: 7. The CDR3 spans 16 residues. Germline CDR1 is LGHDT and CDR2 is YNNKEL (reference sequence).

The V and J genes are TRBV3-1 (or the pseudogene TRBV3-2) and TRBJ1-3; 7 bases line up with TRBD1. Sequences were derived from CD4+ T cells from PBMCs cultured with HCoV-OC43 spike peptides, sampled before COVID-19 vaccination. Subset defined: HCoV-OC43 spike overlapping peptide pool stimulation. The TCR was taken from a human donor who received a COVID-19 vaccine. The CDR3 DNA reads TGTGCCAGCAGCTACCTCGGGACAGACTCTGGAAACACCATATATTTT. Translation: CASSYLGTDSGNTIYF.